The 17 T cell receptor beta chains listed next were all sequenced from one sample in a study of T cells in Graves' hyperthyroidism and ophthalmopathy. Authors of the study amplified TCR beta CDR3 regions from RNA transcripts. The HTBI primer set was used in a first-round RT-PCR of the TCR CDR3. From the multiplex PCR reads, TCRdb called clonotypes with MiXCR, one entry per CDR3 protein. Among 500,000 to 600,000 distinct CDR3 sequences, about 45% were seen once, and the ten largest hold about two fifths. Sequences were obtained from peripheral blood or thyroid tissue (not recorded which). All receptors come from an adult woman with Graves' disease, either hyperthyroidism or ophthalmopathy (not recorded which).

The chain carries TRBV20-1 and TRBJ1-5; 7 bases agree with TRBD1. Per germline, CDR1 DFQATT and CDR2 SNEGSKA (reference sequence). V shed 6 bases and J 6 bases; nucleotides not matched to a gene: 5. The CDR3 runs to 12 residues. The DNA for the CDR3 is TGCAGTGCCGGGACAGAAAGTCAGCCCCAGCATTTT. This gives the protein CSAGTESQPQHF.

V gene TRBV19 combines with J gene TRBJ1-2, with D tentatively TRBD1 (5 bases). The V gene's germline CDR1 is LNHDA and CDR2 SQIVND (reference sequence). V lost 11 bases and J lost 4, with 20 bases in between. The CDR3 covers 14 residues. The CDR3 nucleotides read TGTGCCTGGAAGCGCTCAGGTGGGGGCTATGGCTACACCTTC. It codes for CAWKRSGGGYGYTF.

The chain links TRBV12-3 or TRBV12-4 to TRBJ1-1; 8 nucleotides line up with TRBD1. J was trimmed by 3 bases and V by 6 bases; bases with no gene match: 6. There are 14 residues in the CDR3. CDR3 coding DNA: TGTGCCAGCAGCCCAGGGGGCGCGGACACTGAAGCTTTCTTT. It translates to CASSPGGADTEAFF.

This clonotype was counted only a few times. Here the CDR3 DNA reads TGCAGTGCAACTAGCGGGAGGTACCAAGAGACCCAGTACTTC. Protein product: CSATSGRYQETQYF. V usage is TRBV20-1 and J usage is TRBJ2-5, with 12 bases identical to TRBD2. With 6 bases clipped from V and 0 bases from J, the junction kept 2 bases outside the gene matches. The germline CDR1 and CDR2 sequences are DFQATT and SNEGSKA (reference sequence). The CDR3 has 14 amino acids.

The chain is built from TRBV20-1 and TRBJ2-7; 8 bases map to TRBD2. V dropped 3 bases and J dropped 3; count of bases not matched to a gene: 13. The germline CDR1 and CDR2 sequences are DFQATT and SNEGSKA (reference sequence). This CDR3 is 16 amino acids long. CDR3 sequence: CSARTTLAVGGYEQYF. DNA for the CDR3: TGCAGTGCTAGGACTACACTAGCGGTGGGAGGCTACGAGCAGTACTTC.

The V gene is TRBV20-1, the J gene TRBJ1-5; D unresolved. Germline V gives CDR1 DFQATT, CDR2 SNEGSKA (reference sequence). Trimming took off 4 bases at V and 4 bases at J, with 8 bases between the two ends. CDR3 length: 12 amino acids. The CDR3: CSANPPNQPQHF. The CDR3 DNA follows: TGCAGTGCTAACCCCCCAAATCAGCCCCAGCATTTT.

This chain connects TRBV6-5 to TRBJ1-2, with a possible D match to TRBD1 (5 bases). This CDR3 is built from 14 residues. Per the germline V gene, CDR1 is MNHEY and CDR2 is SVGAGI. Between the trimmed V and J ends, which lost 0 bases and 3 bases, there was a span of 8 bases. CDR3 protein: CASSYSRDDYGYTF. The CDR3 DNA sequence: TGTGCCAGCAGTTACTCCCGGGACGACTATGGCTACACCTTC.

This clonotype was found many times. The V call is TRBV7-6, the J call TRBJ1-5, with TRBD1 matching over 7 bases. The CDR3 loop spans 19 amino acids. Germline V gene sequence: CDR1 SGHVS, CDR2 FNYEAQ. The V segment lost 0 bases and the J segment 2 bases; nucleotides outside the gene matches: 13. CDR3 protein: CASSLAAGGGLYGNQPQHF. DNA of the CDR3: TGTGCCAGCAGCTTAGCGGCAGGGGGAGGCCTATATGGCAATCAGCCCCAGCATTTT. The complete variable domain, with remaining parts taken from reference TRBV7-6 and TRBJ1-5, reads GAGVSQSPRYKVTKRGQDVALRCDPISGHVSLYWYRQALGQGPEFLTYFNYEAQQDKSGLPNDRFSAERPEGSISTLTIQRTEQRDSAMYRCASSLAAGGGLYGNQPQHFGDGTRLSIL.

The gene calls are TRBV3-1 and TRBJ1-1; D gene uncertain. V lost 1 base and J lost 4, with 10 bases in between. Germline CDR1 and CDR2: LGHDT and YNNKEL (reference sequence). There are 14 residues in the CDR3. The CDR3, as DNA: TGTGCCAGCAGCCAAGGAGGTGGTAGCACTGAAGCTTTCTTT. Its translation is CASSQGGGSTEAFF. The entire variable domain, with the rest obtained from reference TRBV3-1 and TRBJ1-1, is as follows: DTAVSQTPKYLVTQMGNDKSIKCEQNLGHDTMYWYKQDSKKFLKIMFSYNNKELIINETVPNRFSPKSPDKAHLNLHINSLELGDSAVYFCASSQGGGSTEAFFGQGTRLTVV.

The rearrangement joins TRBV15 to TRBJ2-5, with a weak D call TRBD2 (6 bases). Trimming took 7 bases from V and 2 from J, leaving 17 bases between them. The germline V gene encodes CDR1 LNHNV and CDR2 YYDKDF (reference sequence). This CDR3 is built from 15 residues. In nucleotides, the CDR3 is TGTGCCACCAATCAGGCGGGACGGAAACAAGAGACCCAGTACTTC. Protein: CATNQAGRKQETQYF.

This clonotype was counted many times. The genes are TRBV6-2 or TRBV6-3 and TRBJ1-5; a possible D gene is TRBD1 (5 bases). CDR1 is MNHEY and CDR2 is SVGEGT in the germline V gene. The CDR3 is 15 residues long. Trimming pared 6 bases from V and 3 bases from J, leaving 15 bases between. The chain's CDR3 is CASRNLRGPNQPQHF. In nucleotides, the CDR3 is TGTGCCAGCAGAAATCTCCGGGGCCCCAATCAGCCCCAGCATTTT.

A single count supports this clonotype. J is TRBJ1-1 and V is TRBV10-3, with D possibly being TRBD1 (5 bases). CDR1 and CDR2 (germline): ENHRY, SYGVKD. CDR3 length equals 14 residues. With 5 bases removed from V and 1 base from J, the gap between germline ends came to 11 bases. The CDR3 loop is CAISRGGGNTEAFF. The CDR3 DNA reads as TGTGCCATCAGTCGCGGGGGGGGGAACACTGAAGCTTTCTTT.

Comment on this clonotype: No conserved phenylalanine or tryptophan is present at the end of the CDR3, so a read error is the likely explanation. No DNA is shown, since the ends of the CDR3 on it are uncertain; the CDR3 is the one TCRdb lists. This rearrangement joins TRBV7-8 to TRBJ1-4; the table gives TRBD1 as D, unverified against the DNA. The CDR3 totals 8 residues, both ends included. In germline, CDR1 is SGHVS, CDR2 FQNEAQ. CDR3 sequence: CASSSRGG.

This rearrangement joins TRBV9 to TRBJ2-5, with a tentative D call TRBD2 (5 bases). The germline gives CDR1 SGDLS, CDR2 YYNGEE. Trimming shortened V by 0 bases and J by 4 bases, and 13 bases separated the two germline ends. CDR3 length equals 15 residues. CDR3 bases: TGTGCCAGCAGCGTAGGGCTCGGGGTCCCAGAGACCCAGTACTTC. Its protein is CASSVGLGVPETQYF. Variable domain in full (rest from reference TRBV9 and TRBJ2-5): DSGVTQTPKHLITATGQRVTLRCSPRSGDLSVYWYQQSLDQGLQFLIQYYNGEERAKGNILERFSAQQFPDLHSELNLSSLELGDSALYFCASSVGLGVPETQYFGPGTRLLVL.

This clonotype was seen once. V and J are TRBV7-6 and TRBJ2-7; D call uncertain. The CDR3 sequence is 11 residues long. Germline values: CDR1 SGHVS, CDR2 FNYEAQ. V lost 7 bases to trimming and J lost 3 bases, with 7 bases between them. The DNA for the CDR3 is TGTGCCAGCACGAACCTCTACGAGCAGTACTTC. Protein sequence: CASTNLYEQYF. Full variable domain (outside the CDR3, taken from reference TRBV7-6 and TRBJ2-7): GAGVSQSPRYKVTKRGQDVALRCDPISGHVSLYWYRQALGQGPEFLTYFNYEAQQDKSGLPNDRFSAERPEGSISTLTIQRTEQRDSAMYRCASTNLYEQYFGPGTRLTVT.

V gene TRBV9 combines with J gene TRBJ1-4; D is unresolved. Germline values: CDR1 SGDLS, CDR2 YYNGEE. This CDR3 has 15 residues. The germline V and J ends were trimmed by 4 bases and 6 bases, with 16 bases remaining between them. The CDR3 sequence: CASSPTNSRDEKLFF. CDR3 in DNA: TGTGCCAGCAGCCCCACCAACAGCCGCGATGAAAAACTGTTTTTT.

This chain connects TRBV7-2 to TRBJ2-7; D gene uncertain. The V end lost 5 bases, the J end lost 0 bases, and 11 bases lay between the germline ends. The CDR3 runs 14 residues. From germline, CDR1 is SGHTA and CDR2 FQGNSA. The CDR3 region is CASSPIGASYEQYF. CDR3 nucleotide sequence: TGTGCCAGCAGCCCTATTGGAGCCTCCTACGAGCAGTACTTC.